The 30 T cell receptor beta chains given below trace back to one sample, sequenced in a study of OX40 agonist ivuxolimab in advanced cancers. TCRdb's copy holds only in-frame clones and misses some; the assay was immunoSEQ multiplex PCR. The sample includes about 45,000 clones, approximately 80% of them seen just once. Material: CD4+ or CD8+ T cells sorted from blood, obtained in a trial of the OX40 agonist ivuxolimab. The receptors come from an adult with an advanced solid tumor such as melanoma, head and neck, liver or kidney cancer.

The rearrangement uses TRBV5-1 and TRBJ1-3, with unresolved D. V was pared by 4 bases and J by 4 bases, with 15 bases between. The CDR3 sequence is 15 residues long. The germline gives CDR1 SGHRS, CDR2 YFSETQ. The CDR3 is CASSPAPTEGNTIYF. CDR3 DNA: TGCGCCAGCAGCCCGGCCCCCACGGAAGGAAACACCATATATTTT.

The chain combines TRBV19 with TRBJ2-7; D is unresolved. CDR1 is LNHDA and CDR2 is SQIVND in the germline V gene (reference sequence). The CDR3 has 12 residues. V shed 0 bases and J shed 3 bases, with 3 bases lying between them. CDR3 residues: CASSIDHYEQYF. The CDR3 DNA reads TGTGCCAGTAGTATAGACCACTACGAGCAGTACTTC.

The count of this clone is one. V gene TRBV28 combines with J gene TRBJ2-3; D remains ambiguous. With 9 bases removed from V and 8 bases from J, the gap between germline ends came to 12 bases. The length of the CDR3 is 11 residues. The germline V gene has CDR1 MDHEN and CDR2 SYDVKM. Here the CDR3 reads CASLGFATQYF. The CDR3 DNA reads as TGTGCCAGTCTCGGTTTTGCTACGCAGTATTTT.

The chain combines TRBV11-2 with TRBJ2-3; D call uncertain. The CDR3 is 11 residues long. CDR1 is SGHAT, CDR2 FQNNGV, per germline. V lost 4 bases, J lost 4 bases, and 3 bases lay in between. The CDR3 spells CASSSSDTQYF. The DNA of the CDR3 is TGTGCCAGCAGCTCGTCAGATACGCAGTATTTT.

The chain recombines TRBV9 with TRBJ2-5, with D perhaps matching TRBD2 (5 bases). Germline V gene lookup returns CDR1 SGDLS and CDR2 YYNGEE. There are 15 residues in the CDR3. The V gene lost 3 bases and the J gene lost 5 bases, with 17 bases spanning the gap. The DNA for the CDR3 is TGTGCCAGCAGCGCCTGGGAGACTCCGCAGGAGACCCAGTACTTC. Translating it yields CASSAWETPQETQYF.

The V and J genes are TRBV30 and TRBJ1-5; a possible D gene is TRBD1 (6 bases). V was cut by 2 bases and J by 5 bases, with 37 bases left in between. The germline gives CDR1 GTSNPN, CDR2 SVGIG (reference sequence). CDR3 size: 22 residues. Here the CDR3 DNA reads TGTGCCTGGAGTTTACCCATGTTTGTAAACAGGGACGGCAGGGTCTCGTATCAGCCCCAGCATTTT. It encodes CAWSLPMFVNRDGRVSYQPQHF. Using reference TRBV30 and TRBJ1-5 for the parts outside the CDR3, the full variable domain is SQTIHQWPATLVQPVGSPLSLECTVEGTSNPNLYWYRQAAGRGLQLLFYSVGIGQISSEVPQNLSASRPQDRQFILSSKKLLLSDSGFYLCAWSLPMFVNRDGRVSYQPQHFGDGTRLSIL.

The V gene is TRBV27, the J gene TRBJ2-7, with D unresolved. This CDR3 is 13 amino acids long. V was pared by 2 bases and J by 3 bases, with 8 bases between. CDR1 is MNHEY and CDR2 is SMNVEV in the germline V gene (reference sequence). The CDR3 loop reads CASSLRAYYEQYF. The CDR3 DNA reads TGTGCCAGCAGTTTACGGGCCTACTACGAGCAGTACTTC.

This sequence joins TRBV19 and TRBJ2-2; perhaps TRBD1 as D (5 bases). The germline gives CDR1 LNHDA, CDR2 SQIVND (reference sequence). Trimming removed 6 bases at V and 6 bases at J, with 14 bases between. The CDR3 is 14 residues long. CDR3 in amino acids: CASRGQGWAGELFF. The CDR3 nucleotides read TGTGCCAGTAGGGGTCAGGGTTGGGCCGGGGAGCTGTTTTTT.

The DNA for the CDR3 is TGTGCCAGCTCACGACGACAGGAACCCCCCGAGCAGTACTTC. Translating it yields CASSRRQEPPEQYF. V usage is TRBV18 and J usage is TRBJ2-7, with D possibly matching TRBD1 (6 bases). Trimming took 4 bases from V and 6 from J, leaving 16 bases between them. The CDR3 covers 14 residues. Germline V gene sequence: CDR1 KGHSH, CDR2 LQKENI.

The V call is TRBV5-6, the J call TRBJ1-3; TRBD1 matches at 9 bases. Unmatched junction bases numbered 5, after V lost 0 bases and J lost 7 bases. This CDR3 contains 15 residues. Germline CDR1 SGHDT, CDR2 YYEEEE. In nucleotides, the CDR3 is TGTGCCAGCAGCTTGGTTGGGGACAGGGTGAACACCATATATTTT. Translated, it gives CASSLVGDRVNTIYF.

This sequence joins TRBV19 and TRBJ1-1; no reliable D call. CDR3 size: 15 residues. V was shortened by 7 bases and J by 3 bases, with 18 bases between the two germline ends. The germline CDR1 and CDR2 sequences are LNHDA and SQIVND (reference sequence). CDR3 in amino acids: CASMEGKKFDTEAFF. CDR3 bases: TGTGCCAGTATGGAGGGTAAAAAATTTGACACTGAAGCTTTCTTT. The full variable domain, with the rest looked up from reference TRBV19 and TRBJ1-1, is DGGITQSPKYLFRKEGQNVTLSCEQNLNHDAMYWYRQDPGQGLRLIYYSQIVNDFQKGDIAEGYSVSREKKESFPLTVTSAQKNPTAFYLCASMEGKKFDTEAFFGQGTRLTVV.

In its sample, this clone was seen a few times. The V and J genes are TRBV4-1 and TRBJ1-4, with D tentatively TRBD1 (6 bases). The CDR3 runs to 13 residues. Germline V gene sequence: CDR1 MGHRA, CDR2 YSYEKL. The V end lost 4 bases, the J end lost 8 bases, and 11 bases lay between the germline ends. CDR3 bases: TGCGCCAGCAGCCTGGGACATCGCGAAAAACTGTTTTTT. Its protein is CASSLGHREKLFF.

The genes are TRBV12-5 and TRBJ2-3; no clear D. Germline values: CDR1 LGHNT, CDR2 FRNRAP. The CDR3 sequence is 15 residues long. The V end lost 6 bases, the J end lost 0 bases, and 13 bases lay between the germline ends. For the CDR3, the DNA is TGTGCTAGTGGCTCCGACTGGACGAGCACAGATACGCAGTATTTT. As protein: CASGSDWTSTDTQYF.

The chain links TRBV5-1 to TRBJ2-5; TRBD1 might be the D (5 bases). The V gene lost 1 base and the J gene lost 2 bases, with 12 bases spanning the gap. The CDR3 is 15 residues long. Germline V gene lookup returns CDR1 SGHRS and CDR2 YFSETQ. DNA for the CDR3: TGCGCCAGCAGCTTGCTGAGACAGCCTCAAGAGACCCAGTACTTC. Its protein product is CASSLLRQPQETQYF.

V gene TRBV28 combines with J gene TRBJ2-1; either TRBD1 or TRBD2 may supply D (5 bases each). V gave up 10 bases and J gave up 0 bases, with 22 bases separating them. CDR1 is MDHEN, CDR2 SYDVKM, per germline. This CDR3 region has 17 residues. Here the CDR3 reads CATTSAGTASSYNEQFF. CDR3 bases: TGTGCCACCACGTCGGCCGGGACGGCGAGCTCCTACAATGAGCAGTTCTTC.

The rearrangement joins TRBV2 to TRBJ2-3; no reliable D call. The ends were cut back, 8 bases at V and 2 bases at J, with 11 bases in the middle. CDR1 and CDR2 from the germline V gene are SNHLY and FYNNEI. This CDR3 has 13 amino acids. The CDR3 here is CASEPPFTDTQYF. The CDR3 coding sequence is TGTGCCAGCGAGCCACCCTTCACAGATACGCAGTATTTT.

The rearrangement links TRBV29-1 to TRBJ1-1, with a tentative D call TRBD1 (5 bases). CDR1 and CDR2 (germline): SQVTM, ANQGSEA. The CDR3 length is 12 residues. DNA of the CDR3: TGCGGCGGGGGGGGATGGAACACTGAAGCTTTCTTT. This gives the protein CGGGGWNTEAFF.

The chain joins TRBV28 to TRBJ1-2; unclear D gene. Trimming took 6 bases from V and 0 from J, leaving 8 bases between them. The germline V gene encodes CDR1 MDHEN and CDR2 SYDVKM. The CDR3 length is 13 residues. The CDR3 nucleotides are TGTGCCAGCAGCAGAACAACTAACTATGGCTACACCTTC. Translating gives CASSRTTNYGYTF.

The chain joins TRBV20-1 to TRBJ2-3; possible D gene TRBD1, 5 bases. CDR1 DFQATT and CDR2 SNEGSKA come from the germline V gene (reference sequence). The V end was cut by 4 bases, the J end by 6 bases, with 8 bases between. The CDR3 covers 11 residues. The CDR3 loop reads CSATGMDTQYF. CDR3 DNA: TGCAGTGCTACAGGGATGGATACGCAGTATTTT.

A single count supports this clone. The chain carries TRBV7-9 and TRBJ2-7; D is unclear. The CDR3 sequence is 14 residues long. Trimming left V 1 base short and J 0 bases short, with 7 bases between. Looked up from germline, CDR1 is SEHNR and CDR2 is FQNEAQ (reference sequence). CDR3 DNA sequence: TGTGCCAGCAGCTTAGTGCCCAGCTCCTACGAGCAGTACTTC. Translating gives CASSLVPSSYEQYF.

Details on this clone: The sample holds other DNA sequences that translate to the same CDR3. The chain couples TRBV6-1 to TRBJ1-4; D might be TRBD1 (5 bases). The CDR3 covers 15 residues. V was trimmed by 4 bases and J by 3 bases, leaving 12 bases between them. Germline values: CDR1 MNHNS, CDR2 SASEGT. The CDR3 coding sequence is TGTGCCAGCAGTGCCCGGGGGGGTCCTAATGAAAAACTGTTTTTT. Its protein is CASSARGGPNEKLFF.

The chain couples TRBV11-1 to TRBJ1-4, with TRBD1 matching over 9 bases. The V gene end was trimmed by 4 bases and the J gene end by 8 bases; junction bases not matched to a gene: 5. Germline assignment: CDR1 SGHAT and CDR2 FQDESV (reference sequence). CDR3 length equals 14 residues. This CDR3 reads CASSWGQGEEKLFF. The CDR3 DNA follows: TGTGCCAGCAGCTGGGGACAGGGCGAAGAAAAACTGTTTTTT.

A remark on this clone: Other DNA sequences in the same sample also yield this CDR3. The chain carries TRBV2 and TRBJ1-6; D remains ambiguous. CDR1 and CDR2 from the germline V gene are SNHLY and FYNNEI. The CDR3 has 12 amino acids. Trimming took off 4 bases at V and 8 bases at J, with 6 bases between the two ends. The CDR3 loop reads CASSVGDSPLHF. CDR3 in DNA: TGTGCCAGCAGTGTGGGAGATTCACCCCTCCACTTT.

This chain connects TRBV5-4 to TRBJ2-3, with 10 bases matching TRBD2. After removal of 4 bases from V and 1 base from J, the junction contained 3 bases not matched to a gene. This CDR3 is 15 amino acids long. Germline CDR1 and CDR2: SGHNT and YYREEE (reference sequence). The CDR3 bases are TGTGCCAGCAGCCTAGGGACTAGCGGCACAGATACGCAGTATTTT. Translating gives CASSLGTSGTDTQYF.

The chain joins TRBV6-1 to TRBJ1-1, with 8 bases aligning to TRBD1. The CDR3 totals 13 residues. After removal of 2 bases from V and 7 bases from J, the junction contained 3 bases not matched to a gene. CDR1 MNHNS and CDR2 SASEGT come from the germline V gene. The CDR3 DNA reads TGTGCCAGCAGTGAATACAGGGGGAGTGAAGCTTTCTTT. It translates to CASSEYRGSEAFF.

The chain employs TRBV5-5 and TRBJ2-7, with no clear D. Trimming took off 2 bases at V and 5 bases at J, with 17 bases between the two ends. Germline V gives CDR1 SGHKS, CDR2 YYEKEE (reference sequence). The CDR3 loop spans 15 amino acids. The CDR3: CASSLRQVVADEQYF. CDR3 in DNA: TGTGCCAGCAGCTTAAGACAAGTTGTAGCCGACGAGCAGTACTTC.

The genes are TRBV7-8 and TRBJ1-5, with 7 bases aligning to TRBD1. The CDR3 length is 15 residues. V was clipped by 5 bases and J by 5 bases; unmatched bases: 9. Germline V gives CDR1 SGHVS, CDR2 FQNEAQ. The DNA of the CDR3 is TGTGCCAGCAGCCCCCGGACAGGACGGTATCAGCCCCAGCATTTT. Its translation: CASSPRTGRYQPQHF.

The J gene is TRBJ2-3, the V gene TRBV5-1; D remains ambiguous. CDR3 size: 12 residues. Trimming removed 3 bases from V and 5 bases from J, with 7 bases in between. Germline loops: CDR1 SGHRS, CDR2 YFSETQ. In DNA, the CDR3 is TGCGCCAGCAGCTCCAATTTAGATACGCAGTATTTT. This gives the protein CASSSNLDTQYF.

The chain carries TRBV7-3 and TRBJ2-2; perhaps TRBD2 as D (6 bases). V lost 3 bases and J 4 bases, leaving 6 bases between the germline ends. In germline, CDR1 is SGHTA, CDR2 FQGTGA. The CDR3 is made up of 13 amino acids. The CDR3 sequence: CASSFSGTGELFF. CDR3 sequence (DNA): TGTGCCAGCAGCTTTAGCGGCACCGGGGAGCTGTTTTTT.

The chain recombines TRBV18 with TRBJ1-1, with TRBD1 matching 7 bases. This CDR3 comprises 14 residues. CDR1 and CDR2 (germline): KGHSH, LQKENI. With V trimmed by 5 bases and J by 11 bases, 14 bases remained unmatched. CDR3: CASSGTGDSGRAFF. The CDR3 region has the DNA TGTGCCAGCTCAGGTACAGGGGATTCCGGGAGGGCTTTCTTT. The full variable domain, rest sourced from reference TRBV18 and TRBJ1-1, is NAGVMQNPRHLVRRRGQEARLRCSPMKGHSHVYWYRQLPEEGLKFMVYLQKENIIDESGMPKERFSAEFPKEGPSILRIQQVVRGDSAAYFCASSGTGDSGRAFFGQGTRLTVV.